Following are 20 T cell receptor beta chains from one sample sequenced in a study of chemoradiotherapy in HPV16-positive cancers. The repertoire was sequenced with immunoSEQ multiplex PCR; TCRdb's copy has only in-frame clones and lacks some. The sample has some 10,000 clones, roughly 70% seen once; the top ten hold roughly a tenth. The source was tumor tissue, collected from a patient who underwent chemoradiotherapy. The receptors were gathered from a human donor with HPV-associated anogenital cancer.

This clone qualifies as large. This chain's CDR3 is CASSVRQGPTDTQYF. The DNA for the CDR3 is TGTGCCAGCAGCGTTCGTCAGGGGCCCACAGATACGCAGTATTTT. V usage is TRBV9 and J usage is TRBJ2-3; maybe TRBD1 (6 bases). Trimming removed 2 bases at V and 2 bases at J, with 12 bases between. This CDR3 comprises 15 residues. Germline loops: CDR1 SGDLS, CDR2 YYNGEE.

The genes are TRBV7-2 and TRBJ2-5; 13 bases are a match to TRBD2. Germline lookup yields CDR1 SGHTA and CDR2 FQGNSA. CDR3 size: 17 residues. The trim removed 0 bases at V and 5 bases at J, leaving 6 bases unmatched. This chain's CDR3 is CASSLARTSGGIETQYF. DNA of the CDR3: TGTGCCAGCAGCTTAGCAAGGACTAGCGGGGGTATTGAGACCCAGTACTTC. Full variable domain (rest looked up from reference TRBV7-2 and TRBJ2-5): GAGVSQSPSNKVTEKGKDVELRCDPISGHTALYWYRQSLGQGLEFLIYFQGNSAPDKSGLPSDRFSAERTGGSVSTLTIQRTQQEDSAVYLCASSLARTSGGIETQYFGPGTRLLVL.

V and J are TRBV19 and TRBJ1-1; 9 bases align to TRBD1. V lost 6 bases to trimming and J lost 6 bases; unmatched junction nucleotides: 17. Germline V gene data show CDR1 as LNHDA and CDR2 as SQIVND (reference sequence). The CDR3 is made up of 17 amino acids. The chain's CDR3 is CASRVGIMGQGWAEAFF. CDR3 in DNA: TGTGCCAGTAGAGTGGGGATCATGGGACAGGGATGGGCTGAAGCTTTCTTT.

V gene TRBV30 combines with J gene TRBJ2-2; TRBD1 agrees at 7 bases. Germline values: CDR1 GTSNPN, CDR2 SVGIG (reference sequence). Trimming at V came to 0 bases and at J to 4 bases, leaving 5 bases not matched to a gene. This CDR3 spans 15 amino acids. CDR3 coding DNA: TGTGCCTGGAGTGTTAAGGGGGCGGGCACCGGGGAGCTGTTTTTT. This translates into CAWSVKGAGTGELFF.

This chain connects TRBV27 to TRBJ2-2; TRBD1 agrees at 8 bases. Trimming removed 6 bases from V and 6 bases from J; junction bases left unmatched: 15. Germline CDR1 reads MNHEY; CDR2 reads SMNVEV (reference sequence). This CDR3 is 17 amino acids long. The CDR3 DNA reads TGTGCCAGCAGCCCAGGGAGAGGACAGGGAAAGCCCGGGGAGCTGTTTTTT. This sequence encodes CASSPGRGQGKPGELFF.

V and J are TRBV4-1 and TRBJ1-2; tentatively, D is TRBD1 (5 bases). In germline, CDR1 is MGHRA, CDR2 YSYEKL. This CDR3 has 14 residues. Trimming pared 4 bases from V and 8 bases from J, leaving 17 bases between. The CDR3 region is CASSPRVKGSGYTF. The CDR3 DNA is TGCGCCAGCAGCCCCAGGGTGAAGGGATCGGGCTACACCTTC.

The V and J genes are TRBV11-2 and TRBJ1-1, with D unclear. CDR1 is SGHAT and CDR2 is FQNNGV in the germline V gene. CDR3 length: 13 residues. Trimming cost V 2 bases and J 1 base, with 5 bases left between them. CDR3 loop: CASSLLGNTEAFF. CDR3 sequence (DNA): TGTGCCAGCAGCTTACTTGGGAACACTGAAGCTTTCTTT. Based on the CDR3 plus reference TRBV11-2 and TRBJ1-1, the full variable domain is EAGVAQSPRYKIIEKRQSVAFWCNPISGHATLYWYQQILGQGPKLLIQFQNNGVVDDSQLPKDRFSAERLKGVDSTLKIQPAKLEDSAVYLCASSLLGNTEAFFGQGTRLTVV.

This chain uses TRBV7-8 with TRBJ2-5; perhaps D is TRBD1 or TRBD2 (6 bases each). V was clipped by 0 bases and J by 2 bases, with 10 bases between them. The CDR3 totals 15 residues. Germline V gives CDR1 SGHVS, CDR2 FQNEAQ. The CDR3 DNA is TGTGCCAGCAGCTTAGCGTGGGGGGCTCAAGAGACCCAGTACTTC. Its translation: CASSLAWGAQETQYF.

The chain links TRBV13 to TRBJ1-2; D may be TRBD1 (6 bases). Germline CDR1 and CDR2: PRHDT and FYEKMQ (reference sequence). This CDR3 has 14 residues. V lost 0 bases to trimming and J lost 3 bases, with 8 bases between them. The CDR3 nucleotides read TGTGCCAGCAGCTTAGGGACAGGAGACTATGGCTACACCTTC. This sequence encodes CASSLGTGDYGYTF.

The rearrangement links TRBV5-1 to TRBJ2-7, with 7 bases fitting TRBD2. The CDR3 contains 14 residues. Germline CDR1 is SGHRS and CDR2 is YFSETQ. Trimming removed 3 bases from V and 3 bases from J; junction bases left unmatched: 6. For the CDR3, the DNA is TGCGCCAGCAGCTCCGACTTAGCGGGCTACGAGCAGTACTTC. It specifies CASSSDLAGYEQYF.

The rearrangement links TRBV30 to TRBJ2-3; no reliable D call. The CDR3 is 11 residues long. CDR1 GTSNPN and CDR2 SVGIG come from the germline V gene (reference sequence). V gave up 4 bases and J gave up 8 bases, with 10 bases separating them. CDR3 sequence reads: CAWNQRGTQYF. CDR3 DNA: TGTGCCTGGAATCAGCGAGGTACGCAGTATTTT.

V gene TRBV9 combines with J gene TRBJ2-1; TRBD2 matches 9 bases. With 0 bases clipped from V and 6 bases from J, the junction kept 4 bases outside the gene matches. Germline values: CDR1 SGDLS, CDR2 YYNGEE. The CDR3 has 15 amino acids. The CDR3 is CASSVEAGGLNEQFF. The DNA of the CDR3 is TGTGCCAGCAGCGTAGAAGCGGGGGGTCTCAATGAGCAGTTCTTC.

The V and J genes are TRBV7-2 and TRBJ1-2, with a weak D call TRBD1 (6 bases). Between the trimmed V and J ends, which lost 7 bases and 4 bases, there was a span of 16 bases. CDR1 and CDR2 (germline): SGHTA, FQGNSA. This CDR3 is built from 14 residues. For the CDR3, the DNA is TGTGCCAGCAAACCTACACAGGGAACCTATGGCTACACCTTC. This codes for CASKPTQGTYGYTF.

This clone is termed large. DNA of the CDR3: TGTGCCAGCAGCTGGGCGGGGAATTCACCCCTCCACTTT. It specifies CASSWAGNSPLHF. The chain joins TRBV7-3 to TRBJ1-6; D not resolved. This CDR3 is built from 13 residues. Germline loops: CDR1 SGHTA, CDR2 FQGTGA. V lost 4 bases, J lost 7 bases, and 8 bases lay in between.

V and J are TRBV6-6 and TRBJ1-3, with D possibly being TRBD1 (6 bases). The V end lost 7 bases, the J end lost 4 bases, and 17 bases lay between the germline ends. Per germline, CDR1 MNHNY and CDR2 SVGAGI (reference sequence). This CDR3 has 15 amino acids. The CDR3 loop reads CASKSRGRKGNTIYF. Here the CDR3 DNA reads TGTGCCAGCAAGTCACGGGGGCGTAAGGGAAACACCATATATTTT.

The genes are TRBV7-6 and TRBJ2-3; a possible D gene is TRBD2 (5 bases). V lost 5 bases and J 3 bases, leaving 21 bases between the germline ends. Looked up from germline, CDR1 is SGHVS and CDR2 is FNYEAQ. CDR3 size: 17 residues. CDR3 protein: CASSHPRGGSPTDTQYF. Here the CDR3 DNA reads TGTGCCAGCAGCCACCCACGAGGCGGGTCACCTACAGATACGCAGTATTTT.

V is TRBV18 and J is TRBJ2-2; D is unresolved. V was shortened by 2 bases and J by 5 bases, with 6 bases between the two germline ends. CDR1 KGHSH and CDR2 LQKENI come from the germline V gene. The CDR3 has 13 residues. The CDR3, as DNA: TGTGCCAGCTCACCATTCGAAACCGGGGAGCTGTTTTTT. Amino acid sequence: CASSPFETGELFF. Drawing the rest from reference TRBV18 and TRBJ2-2, the complete variable domain is NAGVMQNPRHLVRRRGQEARLRCSPMKGHSHVYWYRQLPEEGLKFMVYLQKENIIDESGMPKERFSAEFPKEGPSILRIQQVVRGDSAAYFCASSPFETGELFFGEGSRLTVL.

V gene TRBV6-4 combines with J gene TRBJ2-2; either TRBD1 or TRBD2 may fit D (5 bases each). The V gene's germline CDR1 is MRHNA and CDR2 SNTAGT. This CDR3 contains 14 residues. The V gene lost 6 bases and the J gene lost 3 bases, with 11 bases spanning the gap. As DNA, the CDR3 is TGTGCCAGCAGAGGGGAGATGGACACCGGGGAGCTGTTTTTT. Its translation is CASRGEMDTGELFF.

The chain couples TRBV9 to TRBJ2-1, with 15 bases lining up with TRBD2. This CDR3 comprises 18 residues. V dropped 4 bases and J dropped 1; count of bases not matched to a gene: 6. Germline V lookup: CDR1 SGDLS, CDR2 YYNGEE. CDR3 DNA: TGTGCCAGCAGCCCGGGACTAGCGGGAGGCCCATCCTACAATGAGCAGTTCTTC. It specifies CASSPGLAGGPSYNEQFF.

This chain uses TRBV5-1 with TRBJ1-2; 9 bases match TRBD1. The CDR3 sequence is 16 residues long. Germline V lookup: CDR1 SGHRS, CDR2 YFSETQ. The junction had 10 bases not matched to a gene; V was cut back by 3 bases and J by 4 bases. The CDR3 DNA follows: TGCGCCAGCAGCTATTACGGGGGACAGGGAACCTATGGCTACACCTTC. This translates into CASSYYGGQGTYGYTF.